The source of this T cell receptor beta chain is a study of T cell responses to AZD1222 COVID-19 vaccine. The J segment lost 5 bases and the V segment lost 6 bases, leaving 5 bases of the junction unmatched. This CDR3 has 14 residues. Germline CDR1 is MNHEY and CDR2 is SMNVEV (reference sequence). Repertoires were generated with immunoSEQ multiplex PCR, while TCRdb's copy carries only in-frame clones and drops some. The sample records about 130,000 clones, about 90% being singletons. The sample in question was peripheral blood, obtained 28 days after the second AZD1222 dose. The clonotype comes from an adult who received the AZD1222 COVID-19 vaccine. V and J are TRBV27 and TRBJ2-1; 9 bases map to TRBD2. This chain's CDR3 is CASRDSGSNNEQFF. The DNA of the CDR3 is TGTGCCAGCAGGGATAGCGGGAGCAACAATGAGCAGTTCTTC.